Each of the 29 T cell receptor beta chains below was sequenced from the same sample in a study of T-cell memory formation after mild COVID-19. TCRdb analysed the 5' RACE reads with MiXCR anew, one entry per CDR3 protein. The sample has about 250,000 distinct CDR3 sequences; about a sixth are singletons. The sample was PBMCs or a T cell subset sorted from them (not recorded which). Receptors originate from a man aged 18 to 29 who had mild COVID-19 (a few samples of this study predate the infection). Cell type and time point are not known.

This clonotype was seen at least ten times. An end of the junction differs from the germline gene, which may be a read error. This chain connects TRBV6-2 or TRBV6-3 to TRBJ2-2; 7 bases match TRBD1. The CDR3 sequence is 14 residues long. Per germline, CDR1 MNHEY and CDR2 SVGEGT. The DNA for the CDR3 is TGCGCCAGCAGCTACAGGGGGAACACCGGGGAGCTGTTTTTT. It encodes CASSYRGNTGELFF.

This clonotype was seen more than once but under ten times. The chain recombines TRBV7-2 with TRBJ2-7; 8 bases are shared with TRBD2. CDR1 SGHTA and CDR2 FQGNSA come from the germline V gene. The CDR3 consists of 16 residues. The ends lost 1 base at V and 0 bases at J; junction bases unmatched: 5. DNA for the CDR3: TGTGCCAGCAGCTTAGATGCGGGGGGCGTCTCCTACGAGCAGTACTTC. It specifies CASSLDAGGVSYEQYF.

Only a few counts were recorded for this clonotype. The chain carries TRBV5-1 and TRBJ2-2; 7 bases are a match to TRBD1. The germline V gene encodes CDR1 SGHRS and CDR2 YFSETQ. V lost 5 bases to trimming and J lost 0 bases; unmatched junction nucleotides: 4. CDR3 length: 15 residues. CDR3 sequence (DNA): TGCGCCAGCAGAACACAGGGGTCGAACACCGGGGAGCTGTTTTTT. This encodes CASRTQGSNTGELFF.

CDR3 residues: CSEASGFQETQYF. The CDR3 DNA is TGCAGCGAAGCTAGCGGTTTTCAAGAGACCCAGTACTTC. The chain joins TRBV29-1 to TRBJ2-5; 7 nucleotides match TRBD2. Germline V CDR1 and CDR2: SQVTM, ANQGSEA. The V gene end was trimmed by 7 bases and the J gene end by 2 bases; junction bases not matched to a gene: 7. This CDR3 region has 13 residues. Supplemented by reference TRBV29-1 and TRBJ2-5, the full variable domain reads SAVISQKPSRDICQRGTSLTIQCQVDSQVTMMFWYRQQPGQSLTLIATANQGSEATYESGFVIDKFPISRPNLTFSTLTVSNMSPEDSSIYLCSEASGFQETQYFGPGTRLLVL.

V is TRBV5-1 and J is TRBJ2-3, with 8 bases identical to TRBD2. The CDR3 is made up of 18 amino acids. V trimming: 0 bases; J trimming: 0 bases; junction bases outside the gene matches: 9. Germline V gene data show CDR1 as SGHRS and CDR2 as YFSETQ. CDR3 in amino acids: CASSLALAGGSSTDTQYF. DNA of the CDR3: TGCGCCAGCAGCTTGGCGTTGGCGGGGGGCTCTAGCACAGATACGCAGTATTTT. Full variable domain (rest looked up from reference TRBV5-1 and TRBJ2-3): KAGVTQTPRYLIKTRGQQVTLSCSPISGHRSVSWYQQTPGQGLQFLFEYFSETQRNKGNFPGRFSGRQFSNSRSEMNVSTLELGDSALYLCASSLALAGGSSTDTQYFGPGTRLTVL.

This chain links TRBV20-1 with TRBJ2-7; the D gene is possibly TRBD2 (6 bases). The V gene's germline CDR1 is DFQATT and CDR2 SNEGSKA (reference sequence). The CDR3 consists of 15 residues. The ends were cut back, 4 bases at V and 3 bases at J, with 19 bases in the middle. The CDR3 DNA is TGCAGTGCTACCCCCATTATTGGGGGGATCTACGAGCAGTACTTC. This encodes CSATPIIGGIYEQYF.

The chain recombines TRBV25-1 with TRBJ2-1, with 8 bases aligning to TRBD2. The CDR3 runs to 14 residues. J was trimmed by 7 bases and V by 2 bases; bases with no gene match: 4. Germline assignment: CDR1 MGHDK and CDR2 SYGVNS. The CDR3 sequence is CASSESGGSNEQFF. The CDR3 DNA sequence: TGTGCCAGCAGTGAAAGCGGGGGAAGTAATGAGCAGTTCTTC.

This clonotype has only a few counts. The chain couples TRBV2 to TRBJ2-3; possibly TRBD1 or TRBD2 for D (5 bases each). The CDR3 is 16 amino acids. Germline assignment: CDR1 SNHLY and CDR2 FYNNEI. Trimming cost V 6 bases and J 8 bases, with 24 bases left between them. The CDR3 loop reads CASSGSGPILRGTQYF. Here the CDR3 DNA reads TGTGCCAGCAGCGGCTCCGGACCCATTTTGAGGGGTACGCAGTATTTT. Full variable domain (remainder filled in from reference TRBV2 and TRBJ2-3): EPEVTQTPSHQVTQMGQEVILRCVPISNHLYFYWYRQILGQKVEFLVSFYNNEISEKSEIFDDQFSVERPDGSNFTLKIRSTKLEDSAMYFCASSGSGPILRGTQYFGPGTRLTVL.

The V and J genes are TRBV6-1 and TRBJ2-3; possible D gene TRBD2, 5 bases. V was trimmed by 3 bases and J by 1 base, leaving 14 bases between them. This CDR3 spans 16 amino acids. Germline CDR1 reads MNHNS; CDR2 reads SASEGT. The CDR3 loop is CASSDGVLRGTDTQYF. The CDR3 bases are TGTGCCAGCAGTGACGGAGTCTTGCGGGGCACAGATACGCAGTATTTT.

This clonotype was seen a handful of times. CDR3 amino acids: CASSQVNRRNEQYF. For the CDR3, the DNA is TGTGCCAGCAGCCAAGTGAACCGTAGGAACGAGCAGTACTTC. The chain recombines TRBV3-1 with TRBJ2-7; no definite D call. The V gene's germline CDR1 is LGHDT and CDR2 YNNKEL (reference sequence). The ends were cut back, 1 base at V and 5 bases at J, with 12 bases in the middle. The CDR3 loop spans 14 amino acids.

This clonotype was observed a few times. The V and J genes are TRBV12-3 or TRBV12-4 and TRBJ1-2, with 8 bases matching TRBD1. This CDR3 spans 15 amino acids. V was clipped by 3 bases and J by 3 bases; unmatched bases: 6. In nucleotides, the CDR3 is TGTGCCAGCAGTTTTGGACAGGGATTGGACTATGGCTACACCTTC. This translates into CASSFGQGLDYGYTF.

This clonotype has just a few counts. The chain uses TRBV5-1 and TRBJ2-7, with 9 bases that match TRBD1. Trimming at V came to 0 bases and at J to 6 bases, leaving 4 bases not matched to a gene. The germline V gene has CDR1 SGHRS and CDR2 YFSETQ. The CDR3 runs to 14 residues. CDR3 in amino acids: CASSLGTGAGEQYV. The CDR3 region has the DNA TGCGCCAGCAGCTTGGGGACAGGGGCGGGCGAGCAGTACGTC.

This clonotype has just a few counts. The V call is TRBV5-1, the J call TRBJ2-1, with 7 nucleotides matching TRBD1. Per the germline V gene, CDR1 is SGHRS and CDR2 is YFSETQ. This CDR3 spans 14 amino acids. V shed 5 bases, J shed 7 bases, and the junction held 9 bases outside the gene matches. CDR3 in amino acids: CASRLQGTKNEQFF. In nucleotides, the CDR3 is TGCGCCAGCAGGTTACAGGGGACGAAAAATGAGCAGTTCTTC.

This chain links TRBV29-1 with TRBJ2-3; D is possibly TRBD1 (6 bases). CDR1 and CDR2 (germline): SQVTM, ANQGSEA. V lost 5 bases and J 0 bases, leaving 15 bases between the germline ends. The CDR3 is 15 amino acids. CDR3 bases: TGCAGCGTTACCCGACAGGCGACTAGCACAGATACGCAGTATTTT. It specifies CSVTRQATSTDTQYF.

This clonotype was observed a handful of times. The chain links TRBV13 to TRBJ2-7; 8 bases are shared with TRBD2. CDR3 length equals 15 residues. The trim removed 4 bases at V and 0 bases at J, leaving 5 bases unmatched. Germline CDR1 is PRHDT and CDR2 is FYEKMQ (reference sequence). CDR3 loop: CASSYAGGLSYEQYF. CDR3 nucleotide sequence: TGTGCCAGCAGCTACGCGGGAGGTCTCTCCTACGAGCAGTACTTC. Variable domain in full (rest from reference TRBV13 and TRBJ2-7): AAGVIQSPRHLIKEKRETATLKCYPIPRHDTVYWYQQGPGQDPQFLISFYEKMQSDKGSIPDRFSAQQFSDYHSELNMSSLELGDSALYFCASSYAGGLSYEQYFGPGTRLTVT.

The gene calls are TRBV20-1 and TRBJ1-1, with a weak D call TRBD1 (6 bases). Germline V gives CDR1 DFQATT, CDR2 SNEGSKA (reference sequence). V gave up 8 bases and J gave up 4 bases, with 17 bases separating them. The CDR3 spans 13 residues. The CDR3 sequence is CSRYRVGSTEAFF. The CDR3 bases are TGCAGTAGATACAGGGTGGGGAGCACTGAAGCTTTCTTT.

In its sample, this clonotype was seen a few times. This rearrangement joins TRBV28 to TRBJ1-5; D is undetermined. V was cut by 2 bases and J by 5 bases, with 10 bases left in between. CDR1 is MDHEN and CDR2 is SYDVKM in the germline V gene. CDR3 length: 14 residues. Here the CDR3 reads CASSLGSRDQPQHF. In DNA, the CDR3 is TGTGCCAGCAGTTTAGGCAGTCGGGATCAGCCCCAGCATTTT.

The chain has TRBV12-3 or TRBV12-4 and TRBJ1-3; tentatively, D is TRBD1 (5 bases). The length of the CDR3 is 16 residues. The ends were cut back, 2 bases at V and 0 bases at J, with 11 bases in the middle. CDR3 sequence reads: CASSLRGAGSGNTIYF. DNA for the CDR3: TGTGCCAGCAGTTTAAGAGGGGCCGGCTCTGGAAACACCATATATTTT.

This chain connects TRBV5-1 to TRBJ2-1; D might be TRBD2 (6 bases). The V gene's germline CDR1 is SGHRS and CDR2 YFSETQ. V was pared by 0 bases and J by 4 bases, with 14 bases between. The CDR3 loop spans 16 amino acids. The CDR3 nucleotides are TGCGCCAGCAGCTTGGGGGTATCGGGGGAATACAATGAGCAGTTCTTC. Its protein is CASSLGVSGEYNEQFF.

This clonotype was detected a few times. This chain connects TRBV24-1 to TRBJ2-3; maybe TRBD2 (6 bases). V lost 10 bases and J lost 3, with 10 bases in between. CDR1 and CDR2 (germline): KGHDR, SFDVKD. CDR3 length: 12 amino acids. CDR3: CATSGTTDTQYF. DNA of the CDR3: TGTGCCACTAGCGGAACTACAGATACGCAGTATTTT.

This clonotype was detected only a few times. The chain links TRBV5-1 to TRBJ1-2; D gene uncertain. Germline CDR1 and CDR2: SGHRS and YFSETQ. V lost 0 bases, J lost 4 bases, and 10 bases lay in between. The CDR3 runs 14 residues. CDR3 loop: CASSLVGTGYGYTF. As DNA, the CDR3 is TGCGCCAGCAGCTTGGTAGGCACGGGCTATGGCTACACCTTC. The entire variable domain, with the rest obtained from reference TRBV5-1 and TRBJ1-2, is as follows: KAGVTQTPRYLIKTRGQQVTLSCSPISGHRSVSWYQQTPGQGLQFLFEYFSETQRNKGNFPGRFSGRQFSNSRSEMNVSTLELGDSALYLCASSLVGTGYGYTFGSGTRLTVV.

This clonotype has more than one count but fewer than ten. The chain links TRBV5-1 to TRBJ2-1; TRBD1 is a possible D gene (6 bases). CDR1 is SGHRS and CDR2 is YFSETQ in the germline V gene. V shed 3 bases and J shed 0 bases, with 10 bases lying between them. This CDR3 contains 15 residues. This CDR3 reads CASSSDSNSYNEQFF. For the CDR3, the DNA is TGCGCCAGCAGCTCGGACAGTAACTCCTACAATGAGCAGTTCTTC.

The chain employs TRBV24-1 and TRBJ1-5; 7 bases align to TRBD1. There are 16 residues in the CDR3. J was trimmed by 1 base and V by 4 bases; bases with no gene match: 6. Germline V gives CDR1 KGHDR, CDR2 SFDVKD. The CDR3 sequence: CATSEPTGISNQPQHF. The CDR3 bases are TGTGCCACCAGTGAACCGACAGGGATAAGCAATCAGCCCCAGCATTTT.

This clonotype was detected only a few times. The chain links TRBV7-9 to TRBJ2-3, with 8 bases lining up with TRBD1. Germline lookup yields CDR1 SEHNR and CDR2 FQNEAQ (reference sequence). After removal of 5 bases from V and 4 bases from J, the junction contained 5 bases not matched to a gene. There are 14 residues in the CDR3. The CDR3 DNA is TGTGCCAGCAGCGCAGGACAGGGCCCAGATACGCAGTATTTT. Its protein is CASSAGQGPDTQYF.

J is TRBJ2-7 and V is TRBV7-8; no clear D gene. V lost 3 bases, J lost 4 bases, and 16 bases lay in between. The germline V gene has CDR1 SGHVS and CDR2 FQNEAQ. This CDR3 has 15 residues. The CDR3 sequence is CASSFVPGVTYEQYF. The CDR3 DNA sequence: TGTGCCAGCAGCTTCGTGCCGGGTGTGACGTACGAGCAGTACTTC. Using reference TRBV7-8 and TRBJ2-7 for the parts outside the CDR3, the full variable domain is GAGVSQSPRYKVAKRGQDVALRCDPISGHVSLFWYQQALGQGPEFLTYFQNEAQLDKSGLPSDRFFAERPEGSVSTLKIQRTQQEDSAVYLCASSFVPGVTYEQYFGPGTRLTVT.

The V call is TRBV4-2, the J call TRBJ1-1, with D possibly matching TRBD1 (6 bases). The germline V and J ends were trimmed by 0 bases and 6 bases, with 17 bases remaining between them. The CDR3 is 16 amino acids. Germline lookup yields CDR1 LGHNA and CDR2 YNFKEQ. The CDR3 DNA is TGTGCCAGCAGCCAAGACCGGGGCAGGGGAGGGTCTGAAGCTTTCTTT. Translated: CASSQDRGRGGSEAFF.

The chain uses TRBV5-1 and TRBJ2-3; a possible D gene is TRBD2 (5 bases). Germline CDR1 SGHRS, CDR2 YFSETQ. CDR3 size: 13 residues. Between the trimmed V and J ends, which lost 4 bases and 4 bases, there was a span of 10 bases. This chain's CDR3 is CASSRTGADTQYF. DNA of the CDR3: TGCGCCAGCAGCCGGACTGGGGCAGATACGCAGTATTTT.

The rearrangement joins TRBV6-2 or TRBV6-3 to TRBJ2-1; 7 nucleotides align to TRBD2. V lost 8 bases to trimming and J lost 7 bases; unmatched junction nucleotides: 2. There are 11 residues in the CDR3. Per germline, CDR1 MNHEY and CDR2 SVGEGT. The DNA for the CDR3 is TGTGCCAGCTGGGGGGGGAATGAGCAGTTCTTC. Its translation is CASWGGNEQFF.

The V call is TRBV5-1, the J call TRBJ2-1; D not certain. The V end lost 3 bases, the J end lost 3 bases, and 13 bases lay between the germline ends. The germline V gene encodes CDR1 SGHRS and CDR2 YFSETQ. The CDR3 consists of 15 residues. CDR3 protein: CASSYWSPNYNEQFF. Written as DNA, the CDR3 is TGCGCCAGCAGCTATTGGTCCCCGAACTACAATGAGCAGTTCTTC.